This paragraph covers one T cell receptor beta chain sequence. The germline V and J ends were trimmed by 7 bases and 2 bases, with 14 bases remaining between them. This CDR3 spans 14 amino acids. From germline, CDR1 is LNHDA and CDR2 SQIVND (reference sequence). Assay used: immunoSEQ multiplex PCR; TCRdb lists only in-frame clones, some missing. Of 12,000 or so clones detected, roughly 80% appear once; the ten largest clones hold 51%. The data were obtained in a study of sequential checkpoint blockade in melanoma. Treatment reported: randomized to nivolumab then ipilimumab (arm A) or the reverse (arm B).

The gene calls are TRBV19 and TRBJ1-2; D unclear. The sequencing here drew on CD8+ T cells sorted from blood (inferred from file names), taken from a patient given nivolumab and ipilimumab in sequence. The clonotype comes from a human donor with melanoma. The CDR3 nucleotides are TGTGCCAGTACAGGCGAACGGCGAAACTATGGCTACACCTTC. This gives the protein CASTGERRNYGYTF.